Presented here are 12 T cell receptor beta chains from one specimen sequenced in a study of cytotoxic CD8 clonotypes in ibrutinib-treated CLL (dated by TCRdb to the early 2020s). In light of the paper, this sample's time point label describes: approximately 11 months on ibrutinib. Receptor libraries were prepared by the immunoSEQ multiplex PCR assay. TCRdb retrieved this table from immuneACCESS and kept in-frame rearrangements only. Not all clones are present; in checked studies, unresolved V genes account for under half, and no reason is known for the remainder. For this sample the table gives 150,000 to 200,000 clones, of which roughly 86% were detected only once. About 2.1% of the sample rests with the top ten. The sample in question was PBMCs, obtained after 12 months of ibrutinib treatment. The receptors stem from a human donor with chronic lymphocytic leukemia.

This chain links TRBV7-9 with TRBJ1-3, with D hard to call. The V gene's germline CDR1 is SEHNR and CDR2 FQNEAQ (reference sequence). V gave up 2 bases and J gave up 4 bases, with 3 bases separating them. This CDR3 has 12 residues. The CDR3 nucleotides read TGTGCCAGCAGCTTAAGAGGAAACACCATATATTTT. It specifies CASSLRGNTIYF.

There are a few counts of this clone. The chain couples TRBV7-2 to TRBJ2-7; 9 nucleotides agree with TRBD2. Per germline, CDR1 SGHTA and CDR2 FQGNSA. The CDR3 is 19 residues long. V lost 1 base to trimming and J lost 0 bases; unmatched junction nucleotides: 13. The CDR3 DNA sequence: TGTGCCAGCAGCTTAGGGCCTCCGGGACTAGCCTTTAACTCCTACGAGCAGTACTTC. It encodes CASSLGPPGLAFNSYEQYF.

The chain couples TRBV7-6 to TRBJ2-1; no clear D. This CDR3 has 14 residues. Trimming took 2 bases from V and 10 from J, leaving 15 bases between them. Germline CDR1 reads SGHVS; CDR2 reads FNYEAQ. CDR3 nucleotide sequence: TGTGCCAGCAGCTTATACGAAGTGGAAAGCGAGCAGTTCTTC. Translated: CASSLYEVESEQFF. The whole variable domain, remainder taken from reference TRBV7-6 and TRBJ2-1, is GAGVSQSPRYKVTKRGQDVALRCDPISGHVSLYWYRQALGQGPEFLTYFNYEAQQDKSGLPNDRFSAERPEGSISTLTIQRTEQRDSAMYRCASSLYEVESEQFFGPGTRLTVL.

The chain employs TRBV7-5 and TRBJ2-7; the table's D gene call, TRBD1, was not cross checked with the DNA. TRBV7-5 represents a pseudogene. The CDR3 has 15 amino acids. The chain's CDR3 is CVRSPTGGRGYEQYF. CDR3 coding DNA: TGTGTCAGAAGCCCTACAGGGGGCCGCGGTTACGAGCAGTACTTC.

The rearrangement uses TRBV10-3 and TRBJ1-5, with a weak D call TRBD1 (5 bases). The CDR3 consists of 12 residues. CDR1 is ENHRY, CDR2 SYGVKD, per germline. CDR3 loop: CATRGTQQPQHF. CDR3 bases: TGTGCTACGAGGGGAACTCAACAGCCCCAGCATTTT.

The rearrangement links TRBV6-5 to TRBJ2-7; 11 bases agree with TRBD2. The V segment lost 6 bases and the J segment 6 bases; nucleotides outside the gene matches: 7. This CDR3 region has 14 residues. The germline V gene has CDR1 MNHEY and CDR2 SVGAGI. The chain's CDR3 is CASRPTSGSGEQYF. The CDR3 DNA sequence: TGTGCCAGCAGACCCACTAGCGGGAGTGGCGAGCAGTACTTC.

The chain employs TRBV9 and TRBJ1-4; D gene ambiguous. The ends were cut back, 4 bases at V and 7 bases at J, with 14 bases in the middle. The CDR3 has 14 residues. Per germline, CDR1 SGDLS and CDR2 YYNGEE. CDR3 nucleotides: TGTGCCAGCAGCTCCGGGGTGTTAGGTGAAAAACTGTTTTTT. Its protein product is CASSSGVLGEKLFF.

This clone was seen a handful of times. The V gene is TRBV29-1, the J gene TRBJ2-5; D remains ambiguous. Germline CDR1 is SQVTM and CDR2 is ANQGSEA. There are 14 residues in the CDR3. Trimming removed 2 bases from V and 0 bases from J, with 10 bases in between. CDR3 in amino acids: CSVERRRDQETQYF. The CDR3 DNA sequence: TGCAGCGTTGAAAGGAGACGGGACCAAGAGACCCAGTACTTC.

CDR3 DNA sequence: TGCGCCAGCAGCTTGATGGGGTCGACGACTAATGAAAAACTGTTTTTT. This gives the protein CASSLMGSTTNEKLFF. The J gene is TRBJ1-4, the V gene TRBV5-1; D is ambiguous. Germline loops: CDR1 SGHRS, CDR2 YFSETQ. The CDR3 has 16 residues. With 1 base removed from V and 2 bases from J, the gap between germline ends came to 12 bases.

The rearrangement joins TRBV6-1 to TRBJ1-3, with D perhaps TRBD1 (5 bases). There are 19 residues in the CDR3. Germline V gives CDR1 MNHNS, CDR2 SASEGT. V was clipped by 4 bases and J by 4 bases, with 26 bases between them. The CDR3 reads CASSGFVGTVEKYGNTIYF. CDR3 DNA sequence: TGTGCCAGCAGTGGATTTGTCGGGACGGTTGAAAAGTACGGAAACACCATATATTTT.

The CDR3 here is CASRRTGGPIEQYF. Written as DNA, the CDR3 is TGTGCCAGCAGACGGACAGGGGGTCCCATCGAGCAGTACTTC. V usage is TRBV5-5 and J usage is TRBJ2-7; TRBD1 matches 10 bases. Germline CDR1 reads SGHKS; CDR2 reads YYEKEE (reference sequence). The CDR3 spans 14 residues. Trimming at V came to 5 bases and at J to 6 bases, leaving 8 bases not matched to a gene.

J is TRBJ2-3 and V is TRBV9; 8 nucleotides align to TRBD1. The germline V gene has CDR1 SGDLS and CDR2 YYNGEE. The CDR3 covers 15 residues. The V and J ends lost 2 bases and 5 bases, in that order; junction bases with no gene match: 7. CDR3 nucleotide sequence: TGTGCCAGCAGCGTCCGGACAGGGTTAGGAGATACGCAGTATTTT. Protein product: CASSVRTGLGDTQYF.